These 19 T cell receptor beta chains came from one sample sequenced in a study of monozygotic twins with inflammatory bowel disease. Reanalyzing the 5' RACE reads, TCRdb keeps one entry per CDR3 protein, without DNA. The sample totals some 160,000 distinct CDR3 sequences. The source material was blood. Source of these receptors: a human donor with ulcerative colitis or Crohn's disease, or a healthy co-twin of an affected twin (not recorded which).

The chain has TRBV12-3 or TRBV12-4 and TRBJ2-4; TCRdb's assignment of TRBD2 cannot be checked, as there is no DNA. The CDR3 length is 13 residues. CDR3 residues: CASKKRGGYIQYF.

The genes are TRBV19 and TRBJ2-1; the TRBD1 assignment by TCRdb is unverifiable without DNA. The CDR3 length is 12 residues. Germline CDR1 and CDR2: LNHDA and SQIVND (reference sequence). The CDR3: CASSPTGPEQFF.

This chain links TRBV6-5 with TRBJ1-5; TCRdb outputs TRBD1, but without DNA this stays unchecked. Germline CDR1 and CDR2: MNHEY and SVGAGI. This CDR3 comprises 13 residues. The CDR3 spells CASSYRGNQPQHF.

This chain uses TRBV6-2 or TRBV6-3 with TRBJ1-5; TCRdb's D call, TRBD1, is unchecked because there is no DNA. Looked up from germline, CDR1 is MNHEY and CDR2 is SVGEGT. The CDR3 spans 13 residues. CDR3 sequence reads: CASSNDRIQPQHF.

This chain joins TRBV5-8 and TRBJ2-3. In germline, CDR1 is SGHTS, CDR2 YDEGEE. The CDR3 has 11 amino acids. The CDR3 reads CASSDRDTQYF.

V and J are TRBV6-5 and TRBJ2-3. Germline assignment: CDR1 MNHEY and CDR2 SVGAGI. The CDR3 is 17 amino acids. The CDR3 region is CASSYSMFSVSPDTQYF.

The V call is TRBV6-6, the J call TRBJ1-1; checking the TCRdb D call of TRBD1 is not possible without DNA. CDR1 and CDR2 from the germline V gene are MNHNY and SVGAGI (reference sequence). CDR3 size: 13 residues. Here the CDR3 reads CASSSKGGTEAFF.

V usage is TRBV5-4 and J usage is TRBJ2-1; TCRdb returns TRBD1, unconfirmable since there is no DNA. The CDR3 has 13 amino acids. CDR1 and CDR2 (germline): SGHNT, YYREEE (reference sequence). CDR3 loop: CASSTKGEGEQFF.

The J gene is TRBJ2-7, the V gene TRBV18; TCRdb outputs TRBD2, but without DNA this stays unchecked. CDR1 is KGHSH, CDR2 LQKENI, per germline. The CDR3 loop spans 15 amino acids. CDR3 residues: CASSPGRAPSYEQYF.

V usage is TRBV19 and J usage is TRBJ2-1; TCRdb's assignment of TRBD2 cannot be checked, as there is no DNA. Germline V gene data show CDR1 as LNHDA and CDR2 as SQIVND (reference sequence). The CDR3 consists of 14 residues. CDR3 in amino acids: CASTGTSGTNEQFF.

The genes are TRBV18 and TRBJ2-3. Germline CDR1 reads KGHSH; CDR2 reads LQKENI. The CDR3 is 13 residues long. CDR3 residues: CASSPPITDTQYF.

The CDR3 protein is CASSLRGADNSPLHF. The rearrangement links TRBV12-3 or TRBV12-4 to TRBJ1-6. CDR3 length: 15 residues.

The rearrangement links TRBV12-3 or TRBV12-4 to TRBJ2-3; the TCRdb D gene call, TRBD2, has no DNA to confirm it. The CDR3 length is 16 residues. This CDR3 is CASSSRLAGWTDTQYF.

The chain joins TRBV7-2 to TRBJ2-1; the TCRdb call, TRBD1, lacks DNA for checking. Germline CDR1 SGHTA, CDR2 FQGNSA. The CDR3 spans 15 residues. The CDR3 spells CASSSQALASNEQFF.

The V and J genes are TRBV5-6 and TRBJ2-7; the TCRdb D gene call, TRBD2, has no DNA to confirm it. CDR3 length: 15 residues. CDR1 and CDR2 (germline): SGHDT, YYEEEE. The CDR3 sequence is CASSPWTSFGYEQYF.

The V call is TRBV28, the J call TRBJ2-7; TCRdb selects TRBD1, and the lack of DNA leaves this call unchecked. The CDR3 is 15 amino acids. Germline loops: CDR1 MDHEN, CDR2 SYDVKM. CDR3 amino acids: CASNQDSTYTYEQYF.

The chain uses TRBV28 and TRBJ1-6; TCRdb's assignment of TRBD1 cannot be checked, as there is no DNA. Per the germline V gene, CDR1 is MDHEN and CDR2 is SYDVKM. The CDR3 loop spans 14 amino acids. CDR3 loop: CASSLTGSGSPLHF.

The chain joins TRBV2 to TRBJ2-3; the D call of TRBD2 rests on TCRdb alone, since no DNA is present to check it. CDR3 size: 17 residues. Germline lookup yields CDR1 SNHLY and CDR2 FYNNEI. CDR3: CASSPWASGVSTDTQYF.

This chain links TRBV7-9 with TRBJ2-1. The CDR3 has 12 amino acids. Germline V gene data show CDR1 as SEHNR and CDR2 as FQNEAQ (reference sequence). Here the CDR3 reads CASSVGYAEQFF.